This TCR beta chain was captured in a study of blood T cell repertoires in COVID-19. On the study more broadly: The samples span acute and convalescent COVID-19 from the United States, Italy and Spain. T cells, B-cell-depleted T cells, or PBMCs supplied cDNA or gDNA.

Original handling: Nucleated cell number was recorded as an estimate derived from reference gene primer amplification. The repertoire was sequenced with immunoSEQ multiplex PCR; TCRdb's copy has only in-frame clones and lacks some. The D gene and trimming were derived from the DNA, and the V and J assignments and clone size from that table. Among 140,000 to 150,000 clones listed, about four fifths were seen once. With 5 bases removed from V and 0 bases from J, the gap between germline ends came to 5 bases. This CDR3 spans 12 amino acids. Germline CDR1 and CDR2: MNHNS and SASEGT. This chain connects TRBV6-1 to TRBJ2-7; D is undetermined. The sample comprised peripheral blood. This clonotype was sampled from a human donor with acute or convalescent COVID-19. The donor label of this sample is uncertain. In DNA, the CDR3 is TGTGCCAGCAGTTCTACCTCCTACGAGCAGTACTTC. Its protein is CASSSTSYEQYF.